Each of the 15 T cell receptor beta chains below was sequenced from the same sample in a study of blood T cell repertoires in COVID-19. TCRdb's copy holds only in-frame clones and misses some; the assay was immunoSEQ multiplex PCR. This table has approximately 30,000 clones, about 89% appearing once. The sequenced sample was peripheral blood. These receptors were obtained from a human donor in a cohort sampled during active COVID-19.

This chain links TRBV7-2 with TRBJ1-2; maybe TRBD1 (5 bases). Trimming stripped 3 bases from V and 8 bases from J, with 16 bases between. The CDR3 runs 14 residues. Germline V gene data show CDR1 as SGHTA and CDR2 as FQGNSA. CDR3 sequence reads: CASSFQGGDRGYTF. The CDR3, as DNA: TGTGCCAGCAGCTTCCAGGGAGGAGATCGGGGCTACACCTTC.

This chain joins TRBV12-3 or TRBV12-4 and TRBJ2-7, with 8 bases identical to TRBD1. The CDR3 has 13 amino acids. V trimming: 9 bases; J trimming: 4 bases; junction bases outside the gene matches: 8. The CDR3 region is CASGKDRAYEQYF. DNA for the CDR3: TGTGCCAGTGGGAAGGACAGGGCTTACGAGCAGTACTTC.

The chain combines TRBV28 with TRBJ1-2; 9 nucleotides agree with TRBD1. Trimming took 4 bases from V and 3 from J; bases not matched to a gene: 0. Germline CDR1 reads MDHEN; CDR2 reads SYDVKM. CDR3 length equals 13 residues. The CDR3 sequence: CASSWDRDYGYTF. The CDR3 region has the DNA TGTGCCAGCAGTTGGGACAGGGACTATGGCTACACCTTC.

The genes are TRBV12-3 or TRBV12-4 and TRBJ1-1; a possible D gene is TRBD1 (6 bases). The CDR3 runs 12 residues. The germline V and J ends were trimmed by 6 bases and 11 bases, with 16 bases remaining between them. DNA for the CDR3: TGTGCCAGCAGGCTTTACAGGGTAGGGGCTTTCTTT. It encodes CASRLYRVGAFF.

The rearrangement uses TRBV6-6 and TRBJ1-1, with D perhaps matching TRBD1 (6 bases). Per the germline V gene, CDR1 is MNHNY and CDR2 is SVGAGI (reference sequence). V was cut by 6 bases and J by 4 bases, with 12 bases left in between. The CDR3 is 13 amino acids. CDR3 nucleotide sequence: TGTGCCAGCAGCCGACAGGTACTCACTGAAGCTTTCTTT. Amino acids: CASSRQVLTEAFF.

The chain recombines TRBV19 with TRBJ1-1; D not resolved. V gave up 5 bases and J gave up 7 bases, with 14 bases separating them. Looked up from germline, CDR1 is LNHDA and CDR2 is SQIVND (reference sequence). The CDR3 contains 13 residues. For the CDR3, the DNA is TGTGCCAGTAGTTTTGTCGGGGTTTTTGAAGCTTTCTTT. Residues: CASSFVGVFEAFF.

V and J are TRBV27 and TRBJ2-1; 8 bases align to TRBD1. Germline values: CDR1 MNHEY, CDR2 SMNVEV (reference sequence). This CDR3 comprises 15 residues. Trimming took 7 bases from V and 10 from J; bases not matched to a gene: 15. This chain's CDR3 is CASTPGGQAFGEQFF. For the CDR3, the DNA is TGTGCCAGCACCCCCGGGGGACAGGCGTTCGGGGAGCAGTTCTTC.

The table lists this clone with a count of one. This chain uses TRBV6-1 with TRBJ1-2; 7 bases match TRBD1. Trimming took 4 bases from V and 0 from J; bases not matched to a gene: 8. Germline loops: CDR1 MNHNS, CDR2 SASEGT. CDR3 length equals 16 residues. CDR3 in DNA: TGTGCCAGCAGTGGTAGGGGGCGAGGGACTAACTATGGCTACACCTTC. This encodes CASSGRGRGTNYGYTF.

The chain has TRBV19 and TRBJ1-4, with 7 bases identical to TRBD1. V dropped 9 bases and J dropped 0; count of bases not matched to a gene: 4. The CDR3 is 14 amino acids. Germline assignment: CDR1 LNHDA and CDR2 SQIVND (reference sequence). CDR3 residues: CASRGTATNEKLFF. In DNA, the CDR3 is TGTGCCAGCCGAGGGACAGCAACTAATGAAAAACTGTTTTTT.

The CDR3 loop is CASSWRGSPLHF. Written as DNA, the CDR3 is TGTGCCAGCAGTTGGAGGGGCTCACCCCTCCACTTT. V is TRBV27 and J is TRBJ1-6; D is possibly TRBD1 (5 bases). Germline V lookup: CDR1 MNHEY, CDR2 SMNVEV (reference sequence). V lost 4 bases, J lost 10 bases, and 8 bases lay in between. The length of the CDR3 is 12 residues.

The V and J genes are TRBV20-1 and TRBJ2-1; tentatively, D is TRBD2 (6 bases). Germline V lookup: CDR1 DFQATT, CDR2 SNEGSKA (reference sequence). The CDR3 runs 14 residues. V was shortened by 3 bases and J by 5 bases, with 14 bases between the two germline ends. The CDR3 region has the DNA TGCAGTGCTAGTACACCAGCGGGCGACAATGAGCAGTTCTTC. Translated: CSASTPAGDNEQFF.

V is TRBV4-3 and J is TRBJ2-1; D is possibly TRBD1 (6 bases). Trimming stripped 2 bases from V and 10 bases from J, with 12 bases between. Germline values: CDR1 LGHNA, CDR2 YSLEER. There are 13 residues in the CDR3. The CDR3 sequence is CASSQQQRGEQFF. In DNA, the CDR3 is TGCGCCAGCAGCCAACAACAGAGGGGGGAGCAGTTCTTC.

This clone was detected a few times. This rearrangement joins TRBV6-2 or TRBV6-3 to TRBJ1-5; 10 positions agree with TRBD1. Germline CDR1 is MNHEY and CDR2 is SVGEGT. The length of the CDR3 is 14 residues. J gave up 7 bases and V 4 bases, and 4 bases lay outside the gene matches. Written as DNA, the CDR3 is TGTGCCAGCAGTTCGACAGGGGGCGGGCAGCCCCAGCATTTT. Its translation is CASSSTGGGQPQHF.

This chain links TRBV15 with TRBJ1-4; D remains unclear. Trimming removed 3 bases from V and 4 bases from J, with 6 bases in between. Germline lookup yields CDR1 LNHNV and CDR2 YYDKDF (reference sequence). This CDR3 comprises 13 residues. The CDR3 nucleotides read TGTGCCACCAGCAGGAACTTTAATGAAAAACTGTTTTTT. Translation gives CATSRNFNEKLFF.

The V gene is TRBV9, the J gene TRBJ2-1; TRBD1 matches at 7 bases. After removal of 4 bases from V and 5 bases from J, the junction contained 6 bases not matched to a gene. The CDR3 is 14 residues long. Germline loops: CDR1 SGDLS, CDR2 YYNGEE. CDR3 in amino acids: CASSTTGQDNEQFF. For the CDR3, the DNA is TGTGCCAGCAGCACGACAGGACAGGACAATGAGCAGTTCTTC.